The 26 T cell receptor beta chains below all came from one sample that was sequenced in a study of tumor-infiltrating lymphocytes in oesophageal squamous cell carcinoma. TCRdb called the PCR reads again in MiXCR, with one record for every CDR3 protein. The sample shows about 20,000 distinct CDR3 sequences, approximately 40% of them seen only once. Material: blood. These TCRs come from a male donor with esophageal squamous cell carcinoma.

This chain joins TRBV6-2 or TRBV6-3 and TRBJ2-5; D possibly corresponds to TRBD1 (5 bases). The J call may be wrong; the DNA end is better matched by TRBJ2-7. Germline V gives CDR1 MNHEY, CDR2 SVGEGT. The CDR3 sequence is 12 residues long. The CDR3 here is CASSGASYEQYF. As DNA, the CDR3 is TGTGCCAGCAGTGGGGCATCCTACGAGCAGTACTTC.

The chain has TRBV20-1 and TRBJ2-3, with TRBD2 as a possible D gene (6 bases). The CDR3 sequence is 14 residues long. Germline loops: CDR1 DFQATT, CDR2 SNEGSKA (reference sequence). V was trimmed by 6 bases and J by 1 base, leaving 14 bases between them. CDR3 sequence: CSAPGVTGTDTQYF. CDR3 bases: TGCAGTGCGCCGGGGGTCACCGGCACAGATACGCAGTATTTT.

This clonotype was detected many times. This could be a read error, since a much larger clone is one nucleotide away. V is TRBV7-9 and J is TRBJ2-5; D may be TRBD2 (5 bases). V dropped 5 bases and J dropped 11 bases, with 21 bases sitting between them. CDR1 is SEHNR and CDR2 is FQNEAQ in the germline V gene (reference sequence). The CDR3 has 14 residues. The CDR3: CASSAPRGGHEQYF. CDR3 coding DNA: TGTGCCAGCAGCGCCCCTCGGGGTGGCCATGAGCAGTACTTC.

The table lists this clonotype with many counts. The chain has TRBV6-1 and TRBJ2-1; TRBD2 matches 12 bases. CDR3 length equals 19 residues. Trimming removed 6 bases from V and 0 bases from J; junction bases left unmatched: 12. CDR1 and CDR2 from the germline V gene are MNHNS and SASEGT. The CDR3 DNA reads as TGTGCCAGCAGATGGACTAGCGGGGCCACACGGAGCTCCTACAATGAGCAGTTCTTC. This codes for CASRWTSGATRSSYNEQFF.

This clonotype showed up many times. CDR3 DNA sequence: TGTGCCAGCAGCCTGGGGAACTCACCCCTCCACTTT. Translating it yields CASSLGNSPLHF. The J gene is TRBJ1-6, the V gene TRBV6-1; D remains unclear. From germline, CDR1 is MNHNS and CDR2 SASEGT. Trimming cost V 6 bases and J 10 bases, with 10 bases left between them. The length of the CDR3 is 12 residues.

The gene calls are TRBV7-2 and TRBJ2-1; 7 bases agree with TRBD2. Germline trimming cut 7 bases from V and 4 bases from J; bases unmatched to any gene: 13. Germline V lookup: CDR1 SGHTA, CDR2 FQGNSA. This CDR3 has 16 amino acids. The CDR3 reads CASKEGAGVGYNEQFF. CDR3 sequence (DNA): TGTGCCAGCAAGGAAGGGGCGGGAGTAGGATACAATGAGCAGTTCTTC.

This chain connects TRBV11-2 to TRBJ2-5, with D possibly TRBD1 on 6 matching bases. The CDR3 is 15 amino acids. Trimming left V 0 bases short and J 5 bases short, with 13 bases between. Germline V CDR1 and CDR2: SGHAT, FQNNGV. CDR3 in amino acids: CASSLDYRASETQYF. The CDR3 DNA sequence: TGTGCCAGCAGCTTAGATTACAGGGCCTCGGAGACCCAGTACTTC. Supplemented by reference TRBV11-2 and TRBJ2-5, the full variable domain reads EAGVAQSPRYKIIEKRQSVAFWCNPISGHATLYWYQQILGQGPKLLIQFQNNGVVDDSQLPKDRFSAERLKGVDSTLKIQPAKLEDSAVYLCASSLDYRASETQYFGPGTRLLVL.

Ten or more counts support this clonotype. V and J are TRBV6-1 and TRBJ1-1; D not resolved. The V gene lost 5 bases and the J gene lost 5 bases, with 12 bases spanning the gap. There are 13 residues in the CDR3. CDR1 MNHNS and CDR2 SASEGT come from the germline V gene. The CDR3 spells CASSWVPGTEAFF. In DNA, the CDR3 is TGTGCCAGCAGTTGGGTGCCGGGGACTGAAGCTTTCTTT.

This clonotype ranks as medium-sized. V and J are TRBV12-5 and TRBJ2-5; weak D call: TRBD1 (6 bases). CDR3 length: 14 residues. V lost 2 bases and J lost 2, with 9 bases in between. Germline CDR1 and CDR2: LGHNT and FRNRAP. The CDR3 reads CASGLSGTQETQYF. The CDR3 nucleotides are TGTGCTAGTGGTTTGTCAGGGACACAAGAGACCCAGTACTTC.

V and J are TRBV7-2 and TRBJ2-1, with 10 positions matching TRBD2. Germline values: CDR1 SGHTA, CDR2 FQGNSA. There are 18 residues in the CDR3. Trimming removed 2 bases from V and 4 bases from J; junction bases left unmatched: 11. CDR3 sequence: CASSLSITSGAGYNEQFF. CDR3 in DNA: TGTGCCAGCAGCTTAAGCATTACTAGCGGGGCCGGATACAATGAGCAGTTCTTC.

The table lists this clonotype with many counts. The chain recombines TRBV6-4 with TRBJ2-1, with D perhaps TRBD2 (6 bases). The CDR3 totals 13 residues. CDR1 and CDR2 (germline): MRHNA, SNTAGT. V was shortened by 5 bases and J by 8 bases, with 13 bases between the two germline ends. In DNA, the CDR3 is TGTGCCAGCAGTTTAGCGGAGATGGATGAGCAGTTCTTC. Protein sequence: CASSLAEMDEQFF.

V usage is TRBV7-2 and J usage is TRBJ2-3; unclear D gene. The CDR3 extends over 13 amino acids. Per the germline V gene, CDR1 is SGHTA and CDR2 is FQGNSA. Trimming took off 4 bases at V and 2 bases at J, with 7 bases between the two ends. CDR3 protein: CASSSYPTDTQYF. CDR3 nucleotide sequence: TGTGCCAGCAGCTCTTACCCCACAGATACGCAGTATTTT.

This clonotype appeared a few times. The CDR3 end shows no conserved phenylalanine or tryptophan, and so a read error is likely. The DNA is left out, because the CDR3 cannot be placed on it with certainty; the CDR3 is given as TCRdb lists it. The chain joins TRBV6-1 to TRBJ2-7; the D call of TRBD1 is as the table states it, not checked on the DNA. Germline CDR1 is MNHNS and CDR2 is SASEGT. The CDR3 contains 14 residues when both ends are counted. CDR3 loop: CASNQGTEGYTFGS.

J is TRBJ2-1 and V is TRBV7-4; 15 positions match TRBD2. The J call may be mistaken, given a closer DNA end match to TRBJ2-5. Per the germline V gene, CDR1 is SGHVT and CDR2 is SQSDAQ. The CDR3 runs 22 residues. CDR3 nucleotides: TGTGCCAGCAGCTTAAGAGGCGGTGGCGGGACTAGCGGGAGGAGGGGGCAAGAGACCCAGTACTTC. Its protein product is CASSLRGGGGTSGRRGQETQYF.

This chain connects TRBV20-1 to TRBJ2-6; the match to TRBD1 covers 8 bases. CDR3 length: 17 amino acids. J was trimmed by 2 bases and V by 0 bases; bases with no gene match: 6. Germline V CDR1 and CDR2: DFQATT, SNEGSKA (reference sequence). In DNA form, the CDR3 reads TGCAGTGCTAGAGACAGGACAGGGAACCCTGGGGCCAACGTCCTGACTTTC. Protein: CSARDRTGNPGANVLTF.

This clonotype was found many times. The chain couples TRBV19 to TRBJ2-6, with unresolved D. The V end lost 5 bases, the J end lost 0 bases, and 14 bases lay between the germline ends. The CDR3 has 17 amino acids. Germline V lookup: CDR1 LNHDA, CDR2 SQIVND (reference sequence). The CDR3 sequence is CASSLSRGVSGANVLTF. The DNA of the CDR3 is TGTGCCAGTAGTCTCAGCCGAGGCGTCTCTGGGGCCAACGTCCTGACTTTC.

This clonotype counts as large. The rearrangement links TRBV12-3 or TRBV12-4 to TRBJ2-5; 9 bases agree with TRBD2. After removal of 3 bases from V and 1 base from J, the junction contained 3 bases not matched to a gene. The CDR3 contains 15 residues. CDR3 DNA: TGTGCCAGCAGTTTGGGGCGGGGGGGCCAAGAGACCCAGTACTTC. Its translation is CASSLGRGGQETQYF.

The CDR3 protein is CASSLEGVLETQYF. The CDR3 DNA reads as TGTGCCAGCAGCTTAGAAGGGGTGCTAGAGACCCAGTACTTC. This chain connects TRBV7-9 to TRBJ2-5; TRBD1 might be the D (5 bases). CDR3 length equals 14 residues. V dropped 1 base and J dropped 4 bases, with 10 bases sitting between them. The germline CDR1 and CDR2 sequences are SEHNR and FQNEAQ (reference sequence).

Many counts were recorded for this clonotype. The chain has TRBV27 and TRBJ2-3; 10 nucleotides agree with TRBD2. The CDR3 contains 16 residues. The trim removed 5 bases at V and 2 bases at J, leaving 7 bases unmatched. CDR1 and CDR2 from the germline V gene are MNHEY and SMNVEV (reference sequence). Here the CDR3 reads CASSDQLAGPTDTQYF. The CDR3, as DNA: TGTGCCAGCAGTGACCAACTAGCGGGGCCCACAGATACGCAGTATTTT.

This clonotype was observed once. V gene TRBV6-4 combines with J gene TRBJ2-3, with D tentatively TRBD2 (5 bases). The germline gives CDR1 MRHNA, CDR2 SNTAGT. This CDR3 comprises 12 residues. Trimming took 2 bases from V and 6 from J, leaving 6 bases between them. The CDR3 sequence is CASSDGEDTQYF. The CDR3 DNA follows: TGTGCCAGCAGTGACGGGGAGGATACGCAGTATTTT.

This clonotype was seen at least ten times. One end of the junction does not line up with germline, which may come from a read error. The V call is TRBV12-3 or TRBV12-4, the J call TRBJ2-6; D remains unclear. The CDR3 consists of 8 residues. CDR3 region: CASRATAW. CDR3 coding DNA: TGTGCCAGCAGAGCGACGGCCTGG.

This clonotype came up many times. The V call is TRBV5-5, the J call TRBJ2-7, with D possibly matching TRBD2 (6 bases). Trimming took 0 bases from V and 7 from J, leaving 14 bases between them. Germline V CDR1 and CDR2: SGHKS, YYEKEE (reference sequence). There are 14 residues in the CDR3. The CDR3 region is CASSLDGGVGEQYF. The CDR3 DNA follows: TGTGCCAGCAGCTTGGATGGAGGGGTGGGGGAGCAGTACTTC.

Concerning this clonotype: One end of the junction fails to match germline, which may point to a read error. The chain has TRBV7-3 and TRBJ2-7; 9 nucleotides agree with TRBD1. The CDR3 is made up of 14 amino acids. Germline V lookup: CDR1 SGHTA, CDR2 FQGTGA. Written as DNA, the CDR3 is TGTGCCAGCAGCCAAGGGACAGGGAATTCACCCCTCCACTTC. It encodes CASSQGTGNSPLHF.

This clonotype came up a few times. This chain uses TRBV7-6 with TRBJ2-5; 7 positions match TRBD1. Gene TRBJ2-1 matches the end of the DNA better, so the J call may be wrong. This CDR3 has 14 amino acids. The germline CDR1 and CDR2 sequences are SGHVS and FNYEAQ. CDR3 loop: CASSFGTARREQFF. Here the CDR3 DNA reads TGTGCCAGCAGCTTTGGGACAGCCCGCCGGGAGCAGTTCTTC.

This clonotype showed up just a few times. The chain carries TRBV13 and TRBJ2-7; 8 bases are shared with TRBD1. The DNA end lines up better with TRBJ2-1; the J call may be wrong. Per the germline V gene, CDR1 is PRHDT and CDR2 is FYEKMQ (reference sequence). CDR3 size: 17 residues. In DNA, the CDR3 is TGTGCCAGCAGCCAAAACCAAGGGACAGGAGAAACCTACGAGCAGTTCTTC. It is translated as CASSQNQGTGETYEQFF.

This clonotype was seen only a few times. V and J are TRBV7-2 and TRBJ1-3, with no clear D. V shed 4 bases and J shed 4 bases, with 5 bases lying between them. Germline V gene lookup returns CDR1 SGHTA and CDR2 FQGNSA. The CDR3 consists of 12 residues. Here the CDR3 DNA reads TGTGCCAGCAGCTCCCAAGGAAACACCATATATTTT. It is translated as CASSSQGNTIYF.